The rows below give T cell receptor beta chains drawn from one sample of a study of cytomegalovirus exposure and HLA in healthy donors. Only in-frame clones appear in the TCRdb table, and some are missing; sequencing was by immunoSEQ multiplex PCR. The data contain approximately 100,000 clones, 75% of them singletons. The source material was PBMCs. The receptors originated from a male donor in good health and CMV-seropositive. The CDR3 runs from the conserved cysteine through the conserved F or W. The D gene is left open where the match is weak. The size of a clone is reported for some rows only, either as once, few or many, or as a class for expanded clones.

V	J	D	size	DNA	CDR3
TRBV9	TRBJ2-2	-	-	TGTGCCAGCAGCCCCAGACTAGGCTTGAACACCGGGGAGCTGTTTTTT	CASSPRLGLNTGELFF
TRBV4-3	TRBJ2-3	TRBD1	-	TGCGCCAGCAGCCAGCGACAGGGGGCATCAGATACGCAGTATTTT	CASSQRQGASDTQYF
TRBV21-1	TRBJ1-5	-	-	TGTGCCAGGCCGATGGGAAACCCAATCCCGGGGCAGCCCCAGCATTTT	CARPMGNPIPGQPQHF
TRBV7-9	TRBJ2-7	-	few	TGTTCCAGCAGCTCTGACAAGTTCGCAACTTACGAGCAGTACTTC	CSSSSDKFATYEQYF
TRBV19	TRBJ2-7	TRBD1	-	TGTGCCACCCCGGTACCTGGGACAGGGTTTAGCGAGCAGTACTTC	CATPVPGTGFSEQYF
TRBV7-2	TRBJ2-5	-	-	TGTGCCAGCAGCCCAGGAACGGGGGTGGGGGAGACCCAGTACTTC	CASSPGTGVGETQYF
TRBV11-2	TRBJ2-7	TRBD1	once	TGTGCCAGCAGCCCGGGACAGACCCGACATCCCTACGAGCAGTACTTC	CASSPGQTRHPYEQYF
TRBV5-5	TRBJ2-5	TRBD1	few	TGTGCCAGCAGCTTGGGACAGGGAGATTTGGAGACCCAGTACTTC	CASSLGQGDLETQYF
TRBV29-1	TRBJ2-3	TRBD2	few	TGCAGCGTTGAAGAGTTAGCGGGTTTGGGAGATACGCAGTATTTT	CSVEELAGLGDTQYF
TRBV5-4	TRBJ1-1	-	-	TGTGCCAGCAGCTTGGAATTTCGGACTGAAGCTTTCTTT	CASSLEFRTEAFF
TRBV6-5	TRBJ2-1	-	-	TGTGCCAGCAGTTACTCTGGGCTTAAGTTCTTC	CASSYSGLKFF
TRBV5-8	TRBJ1-2	TRBD1	few	TGTGCCAGCAGCCTGAACAGGGGGCGACGGGGCTACACCTTC	CASSLNRGRRGYTF
TRBV6-1	TRBJ2-5	TRBD1	-	TGTGCCAGCAGTGTAGACAGGGGTGGGGTGACCCAGTACTTC	CASSVDRGGVTQYF
TRBV11-3	TRBJ2-5	-	few	TGTGCCAGCAGCTTAGAGTGGGGACGCCCGAGGGGGGAGACCCAGTACTTC	CASSLEWGRPRGETQYF
TRBV4-1	TRBJ2-1	TRBD2	-	TGCGCCAGCAGCCCTCTCACAACCGGTAGCGGGGGCCGTTACAATGAGCAGTTCTTC	CASSPLTTGSGGRYNEQFF
TRBV15	TRBJ1-4	-	-	TGTGCCACCAGCAGTGACAATCACAGGGAAAAACTGTTTTTT	CATSSDNHREKLFF
TRBV6-1	TRBJ1-1	-	-	TGTGCCAGCAGTGAATCATATCGACACGCGTTCGCTGAAGCTTTCTTT	CASSESYRHAFAEAFF
TRBV30	TRBJ1-1	-	few	TGTGCCTGGAGTGACGCCTTTCGGGGGAAGGACACTGAAGCTTTCTTT	CAWSDAFRGKDTEAFF
TRBV2	TRBJ2-2	TRBD2	-	TGTGCCAGCAGTGATGGGGGACTAGCGGGGGGGTCGAACACCGGGGAGCTGTTTTTT	CASSDGGLAGGSNTGELFF
TRBV11-3	TRBJ2-3	-	-	TGTGCCAGCAGCTTAACAGAACTTGGTGATACGCAGTATTTT	CASSLTELGDTQYF
TRBV7-2	TRBJ1-6	-	-	TGTGCCAGCAGCTTGTGGGGGATGACAGGAAATAATTCACCCCTCCACTTT	CASSLWGMTGNNSPLHF
TRBV6-5	TRBJ2-4	-	-	TGTGCCAGCACCCCAAAGGGGGAATGGAACATTCAGTACTTC	CASTPKGEWNIQYF
TRBV6-1	TRBJ1-6	-	-	TGTGCCAGCACCCCAGGAGGAGGGGACGGGTCACCCCTCCACTTT	CASTPGGGDGSPLHF
TRBV10-3	TRBJ1-4	TRBD1	-	TGTGCCATCAGTGAGTCGGTGACAGGGGATGAAAAACTGTTTTTT	CAISESVTGDEKLFF
TRBV6-5	TRBJ1-6	TRBD1	few	TGTGCCAGCAGTTACTCGACAGGGGATAATTCACCCCTCCACTTT	CASSYSTGDNSPLHF
TRBV28	TRBJ1-2	-	-	TGTGCCAGCAGGAGTACAGTTAACTATGGCTACACCTTC	CASRSTVNYGYTF
TRBV11-2	TRBJ2-7	TRBD1	-	TGTGCCAGCCAGCCGGGACAGGGGACGCAGTACTTC	CASQPGQGTQYF
TRBV19	TRBJ1-2	TRBD1	-	TGTGCCAGTAGTATAGAGACAGGGGGAGGTGGTGGCTACACCTTC	CASSIETGGGGGYTF
TRBV19	TRBJ1-6	-	once	TGTGCCAGTAGCACAACAGTGGGTAATTCACCCCTCCACTTT	CASSTTVGNSPLHF
TRBV5-6	TRBJ1-3	-	-	TGTGCCAGCAGCTTGTCAGCGTCTGGAAACACCATATATTTT	CASSLSASGNTIYF
TRBV30	TRBJ2-2	TRBD2	few	TGTGCCTGGAGAGAACTAGCGGGGGGAAACGGGGAGCTGTTTTTT	CAWRELAGGNGELFF
TRBV7-2	TRBJ2-7	TRBD2	-	TGTGCCAGCAGCTTAGATAGCGGGGGCCCCTACGAGCAGTACTTC	CASSLDSGGPYEQYF
TRBV6-5	TRBJ2-3	TRBD2	-	TGTGCCAGCAACCCGGGGGGGTGGACAGATACGCAGTATTTT	CASNPGGWTDTQYF
TRBV28	TRBJ1-3	-	once	TGTGCCAGCAGTTCCCAACAGGGTTATCGGAACACCATATATTTT	CASSSQQGYRNTIYF
TRBV7-7	TRBJ1-1	TRBD1	-	TGTGCTAGCAGCTTAGAGCAGGGGGTCACTGAAGCTTTCTTT	CASSLEQGVTEAFF
TRBV9	TRBJ1-3	-	-	TGTGCCAGCAGCGTAGGGGAGGGAAACACCATATATTTT	CASSVGEGNTIYF